Shown below are 4 T cell receptor beta chains from a single sample sequenced in a study of cytomegalovirus exposure and HLA in healthy donors. Repertoires were generated with immunoSEQ multiplex PCR, while TCRdb's copy carries only in-frame clones and drops some. The sample lists tens of thousands of clones, about 87% occurring once. The sample taken for sequencing was PBMCs. These receptors originate from a woman younger than 30 in good health and CMV-seropositive.

The V and J genes are TRBV7-2 and TRBJ2-7, with D unresolved. Germline V gene sequence: CDR1 SGHTA, CDR2 FQGNSA. CDR3 length equals 12 residues. The V end lost 1 base, the J end lost 3 bases, and 4 bases lay between the germline ends. The DNA for the CDR3 is TGTGCCAGCAGCTTAGTCTTCTACGAGCAGTACTTC. It yields the protein CASSLVFYEQYF. Based on the CDR3 plus reference TRBV7-2 and TRBJ2-7, the full variable domain is GAGVSQSPSNKVTEKGKDVELRCDPISGHTALYWYRQSLGQGLEFLIYFQGNSAPDKSGLPSDRFSAERTGGSVSTLTIQRTQQEDSAVYLCASSLVFYEQYFGPGTRLTVT.

The gene calls are TRBV29-1 and TRBJ1-1; perhaps TRBD1 as D (6 bases). The V and J ends lost 7 bases and 0 bases respectively, with 9 bases between them. Germline CDR1 and CDR2: SQVTM and ANQGSEA. The CDR3 loop spans 12 amino acids. The CDR3 DNA follows: TGCAGCGCGGACAGCTTGAACACTGAAGCTTTCTTT. Residues: CSADSLNTEAFF.

This clone turned up a few times. CDR3 region: CASGTGGNNEQFF. The CDR3 DNA reads TGTGCTAGTGGTACCGGGGGGAACAATGAGCAGTTCTTC. The V and J genes are TRBV12-5 and TRBJ2-1; 7 bases match TRBD2. Trimming took 5 bases from V and 5 from J; bases not matched to a gene: 3. The CDR3 has 13 residues. Germline V gene lookup returns CDR1 LGHNT and CDR2 FRNRAP. Supplemented by reference TRBV12-5 and TRBJ2-1, the full variable domain reads DARVTQTPRHKVTEMGQEVTMRCQPILGHNTVFWYRQTMMQGLELLAYFRNRAPLDDSGMPKDRFSAEMPDATLATLKIQPSEPRDSAVYFCASGTGGNNEQFFGPGTRLTVL.

The chain couples TRBV4-1 to TRBJ2-7; no clear D. Germline V lookup: CDR1 MGHRA, CDR2 YSYEKL. This CDR3 spans 14 amino acids. V was pared by 3 bases and J by 2 bases, with 11 bases between. The CDR3 region has the DNA TGCGCCAGCAGCCAGACTGACGAAACCTACGAGCAGTACTTC. It encodes CASSQTDETYEQYF.